The next 3 T cell receptor beta chains were all read from a single sample in a study of CD8 T cells in ankylosing spondylitis. TCRdb re-called the 5' RACE reads with MiXCR, one entry per CDR3 protein. The sample has a few hundred thousand distinct CDR3 sequences, 20% to 30% seen once. Sequencing was carried out using blood, either unsorted or a sorted T cell fraction (not recorded which). The receptors come from a male donor with ankylosing spondylitis or in good health (not recorded which).

The chain is built from TRBV27 and TRBJ2-5, with a possible D match to TRBD2 (5 bases). The CDR3 sequence is 15 residues long. Germline values: CDR1 MNHEY, CDR2 SMNVEV (reference sequence). V was pared by 2 bases and J by 5 bases, with 15 bases between. For the CDR3, the DNA is TGTGCCAGCAGTTTAAGCGGTCTACGTCGGGAGACCCAGTACTTC. Amino acid sequence: CASSLSGLRRETQYF.

This clonotype occurred many times. V gene TRBV12-3 or TRBV12-4 combines with J gene TRBJ2-1; D is unresolved. Trimming pared 6 bases from V and 5 bases from J, leaving 5 bases between. The CDR3 sequence is 11 residues long. The CDR3 is CASRSNNEQFF. CDR3 bases: TGTGCCAGCAGATCAAACAATGAGCAGTTCTTC.

This chain joins TRBV11-2 and TRBJ2-7; 9 bases are a match to TRBD1. The germline V gene encodes CDR1 SGHAT and CDR2 FQNNGV. J lost 4 bases, V lost 1 base, and 8 bases had no gene match. The CDR3 is 16 amino acids. The CDR3 DNA follows: TGTGCCAGCAGCTTAGTGATTGGGACAGGGACGTACGAGCAGTACTTC. Its translation: CASSLVIGTGTYEQYF.